This entry features one T cell receptor beta chain sequence. Its specificity is not known. This CDR3 is 13 amino acids long. Deletions cut 5 bases from V and 2 bases from J, with 10 bases between. Germline V lookup: CDR1 SGHDT, CDR2 YYEEEE. Time point denoted: peripheral blood 6 weeks after treatment start. Generated by immunoSEQ multiplex PCR, the TCRdb table keeps only in-frame clones and is missing some. The table lists about 41,000 clones, around 83% of them singletons, with over 2.5% in the top ten. This record comes from a study of PD-L1 blockade in urothelial cancer. Study-wide results and limits: Below-median pretreatment blood TCR clonality predicted better survival.

V usage is TRBV5-6 and J usage is TRBJ1-2; D gene uncertain. The source was PBMCs, collected around atezolizumab (anti-PD-L1) treatment. This TCR derives from an older man with urothelial cancer. The CDR3 DNA reads TGTGCCAGCAGACCAACAGTGAACTATGGCTACACCTTC. This codes for CASRPTVNYGYTF.